Listed below are T cell receptor beta chains from one sample, sequenced in a study of post-analysis software for immune sequencing data. TCRdb reprocessed the PCR reads with MiXCR, giving one entry per CDR3 protein. The table has some 700,000 distinct CDR3 sequences, 59% seen once. Sequencing was performed on blood. All receptors come from a girl aged 2 to 10 with multiple sclerosis. Both conserved end residues are part of each CDR3. Each record gives: V gene, clone size, D gene, J gene, CDR3 protein, CDR3 DNA. A D gene is named only where the DNA matches it firmly. The listing skips clone size in some rows; elsewhere it reads once, few, many or a size class.

V: TRBV5-1
size: few
D: .
J: TRBJ2-1
CDR3: CASREGATSDNEQFF
DNA: TGCGCCAGCAGGGAGGGGGCGACATCCGACAATGAGCAGTTCTTC

V: TRBV12-3/TRBV12-4
size: .
D: .
J: TRBJ2-3
CDR3: CASTLGPGTQYF
DNA: TGTGCCAGCACCCTGGGTCCTGGTACGCAGTATTTT

V: TRBV12-3/TRBV12-4
size: few
D: TRBD1
J: TRBJ2-4
CDR3: CASSRNLGTGAWEQYF
DNA: TGTGCCAGCAGCCGAAACTTAGGGACAGGAGCGTGGGAGCAGTACTTC

V: TRBV5-5
size: few
D: TRBD1
J: TRBJ2-7
CDR3: CASSSSWGQGKAHEQYF
DNA: TGTGCCAGCAGCTCCTCATGGGGACAGGGGAAGGCTCACGAGCAGTACTTC

V: TRBV5-5
size: .
D: TRBD1
J: TRBJ2-5
CDR3: CASSQYRGLGTQYF
DNA: TGTGCCAGCAGCCAATACAGGGGTTTGGGGACCCAGTACTTC

V: TRBV12-3/TRBV12-4
size: .
D: .
J: TRBJ2-7
CDR3: CASSFLAIYEQYF
DNA: TGTGCCAGCAGTTTCTTGGCGATCTACGAGCAGTACTTC

V: TRBV24-1
size: .
D: .
J: TRBJ2-3
CDR3: CATSETGARTDTQYF
DNA: TGTGCCACCAGTGAAACGGGGGCACGCACAGATACGCAGTATTTT

V: TRBV4-1
size: .
D: TRBD1
J: TRBJ2-5
CDR3: CASSLRDRQETQYF
DNA: TGCGCCAGCAGCCTCCGGGACAGACAAGAGACCCAGTACTTC

V: TRBV29-1
size: few
D: .
J: TRBJ2-3
CDR3: CSVEGPSTDTQYF
DNA: TGCAGCGTTGAAGGCCCGAGCACAGATACGCAGTATTTT

V: TRBV10-3
size: few
D: TRBD2
J: TRBJ2-3
CDR3: CAISEHSGGADTQYF
DNA: TGTGCCATCAGTGAGCACAGCGGGGGGGCAGATACGCAGTATTTT

V: TRBV5-6
size: few
D: TRBD2
J: TRBJ2-5
CDR3: CASSCTAGGQQETQYF
DNA: TGTGCCAGCAGCTGCACAGCGGGGGGGCAACAAGAGACCCAGTACTTC

V: TRBV5-1
size: .
D: .
J: TRBJ2-3
CDR3: CASSRTQGSPTDTQYF
DNA: TGCGCCAGCAGCCGAACCCAGGGGTCGCCCACAGATACGCAGTATTTT

V: TRBV7-9
size: few
D: .
J: TRBJ1-2
CDR3: CASSLGGGEGYTF
DNA: TGTGCCAGCAGCTTAGGAGGGGGTGAAGGCTACACCTTC

V: TRBV28
size: .
D: .
J: TRBJ1-5
CDR3: CASKGAGQSNQPQHF
DNA: TGTGCCAGCAAAGGGGCCGGACAAAGCAATCAGCCCCAGCATTTT

V: TRBV20-1
size: .
D: TRBD2
J: TRBJ2-3
CDR3: CSASGLARLGDTQYF
DNA: TGCAGTGCTAGTGGACTAGCGCGACTCGGGGATACGCAGTATTTT

V: TRBV2
size: few
D: .
J: TRBJ2-5
CDR3: CASSVDGTLRGETQYF
DNA: TGTGCCAGCAGTGTAGACGGGACCCTGAGGGGAGAGACCCAGTACTTC

V: TRBV7-9
size: .
D: .
J: TRBJ2-3
CDR3: CASSFHRGPKRDTQYF
DNA: TGTGCCAGCAGCTTCCATCGGGGCCCCAAGAGGGATACGCAGTATTTT

V: TRBV10-3
size: .
D: .
J: TRBJ2-3
CDR3: CAISESRTSTDTQYF
DNA: TGTGCCATCAGTGAGTCTAGGACCTCCACAGATACGCAGTATTTT

V: TRBV11-1
size: .
D: .
J: TRBJ1-2
CDR3: CASSSLDYGYTF
DNA: TGTGCCAGCAGCTCCCTAGACTATGGCTACACCTTC

V: TRBV29-1
size: .
D: .
J: TRBJ2-3
CDR3: CSVASSTDTQYF
DNA: TGCAGCGTTGCTTCTAGCACAGATACGCAGTATTTT

V: TRBV6-2/TRBV6-3
size: .
D: .
J: TRBJ1-2
CDR3: CASRDTGYTF
DNA: TGTGCCAGCAGGGATACGGGCTACACCTTC